The present TCR beta chain was sequenced within a study of shared clonotypes between healthy human individuals. Regarding the study as a whole: The small donor group covered limited genetic and exposure diversity.

V gave up 5 bases and J gave up 2 bases, with 13 bases separating them. Germline loops: CDR1 SGHRS, CDR2 YFSETQ. The CDR3 totals 15 residues. Clones were sequenced by immunoSEQ multiplex PCR, and TCRdb holds only the in-frame ones, with some missing. The sample gives approximately 980,000 clones, 76% of which show up once; approximately 1.5% is in the top ten. About this clone itself: What it binds is not known.

Sample: memory CD4+ T cells sorted from blood. Subset noted: CD45RA-negative fraction. The origin of this receptor is a man aged 18-30 years in good health. The chain joins TRBV5-1 to TRBJ2-2; D is possibly TRBD2 (6 bases). The CDR3 sequence is CASSGGRGNTGELFF. The CDR3 nucleotides read TGCGCCAGCAGTGGGGGGAGAGGTAACACCGGGGAGCTGTTTTTT.